One sample yielded the 21 T cell receptor beta chains listed below, sequenced in a study of cytomegalovirus exposure and HLA in healthy donors. A multiplex PCR was run with 60 Vbeta primers and 13 Jbeta primers. Assay used: immunoSEQ multiplex PCR; TCRdb lists only in-frame clones, some missing. The repertoire includes roughly 160,000 clones, around 79% of them detected once, and more than 13% sits in the top ten. The sequenced material came from PBMCs. Every receptor here comes from a man aged 45-60 years in good health and CMV-seropositive.

This clone was observed a single time. The chain is built from TRBV15 and TRBJ1-4, with D maybe TRBD1 (5 bases). Germline loops: CDR1 LNHNV, CDR2 YYDKDF (reference sequence). The ends were cut back, 0 bases at V and 2 bases at J, with 16 bases in the middle. The CDR3 runs 18 residues. CDR3 DNA sequence: TGTGCCACCAGCAGAGATTCTCTGTGGGGCAGCACTAATGAAAAACTGTTTTTT. It translates to CATSRDSLWGSTNEKLFF.

J is TRBJ1-1 and V is TRBV5-6, with 9 bases matching TRBD1. This CDR3 has 17 residues. Germline V lookup: CDR1 SGHDT, CDR2 YYEEEE. Trimming cost V 4 bases and J 5 bases; bases outside gene matches: 15. CDR3 protein: CASSIFGIQGARTEAFF. CDR3 coding DNA: TGTGCCAGCAGCATTTTCGGAATACAGGGGGCGAGGACTGAAGCTTTCTTT.

The chain carries TRBV7-3 and TRBJ2-2; 11 bases are shared with TRBD2. The CDR3 is 17 amino acids. Germline V lookup: CDR1 SGHTA, CDR2 FQGTGA. The V segment lost 3 bases and the J segment 4 bases; nucleotides outside the gene matches: 7. This CDR3 is CASSLPASGGTTGELFF. The DNA for the CDR3 is TGTGCCAGCAGCTTGCCGGCTAGCGGGGGGACCACCGGGGAGCTGTTTTTT.

About this clone: Other DNA sequences in the same sample also yield this CDR3. The gene calls are TRBV2 and TRBJ1-1; TRBD1 aligns across 7 bases. V trimming: 6 bases; J trimming: 1 base; junction bases outside the gene matches: 2. The CDR3 covers 13 residues. Germline assignment: CDR1 SNHLY and CDR2 FYNNEI. CDR3 region: CASSQGENTEAFF. CDR3 nucleotide sequence: TGTGCCAGCAGCCAGGGGGAGAACACTGAAGCTTTCTTT.

The genes are TRBV28 and TRBJ2-3, with 7 bases aligning to TRBD2. This CDR3 has 14 amino acids. From germline, CDR1 is MDHEN and CDR2 SYDVKM. Unmatched junction bases numbered 8, after V lost 6 bases and J lost 5 bases. The CDR3 sequence: CASRGRGWGDTQYF. DNA of the CDR3: TGTGCCAGCAGGGGGCGGGGGTGGGGAGATACGCAGTATTTT.

The genes are TRBV6-5 and TRBJ2-1, with TRBD1 as a possible D gene (5 bases). The CDR3 has 15 residues. In germline, CDR1 is MNHEY, CDR2 SVGAGI. Trimming removed 0 bases from V and 4 bases from J, with 10 bases in between. The DNA of the CDR3 is TGTGCCAGCAGTTACTCCCAGACAGCTTACAATGAGCAGTTCTTC. Protein product: CASSYSQTAYNEQFF.

The chain uses TRBV7-2 and TRBJ1-6, with a weak D call TRBD1 (5 bases). Trimming cost V 2 bases and J 2 bases, with 10 bases left between them. This CDR3 has 16 residues. Germline CDR1 reads SGHTA; CDR2 reads FQGNSA. CDR3 amino acids: CASSLQGTPYNSPLHF. DNA for the CDR3: TGTGCCAGCAGCTTACAGGGAACCCCCTATAATTCACCCCTCCACTTT.

This clone has only a few counts. The chain carries TRBV5-1 and TRBJ2-6, with TRBD1 matching over 8 bases. CDR1 and CDR2 from the germline V gene are SGHRS and YFSETQ. The trim removed 5 bases at V and 7 bases at J, leaving 11 bases unmatched. The CDR3 totals 16 residues. CDR3 in DNA: TGCGCCAGCAGGGGACAGGCGGAATCAGGAGCCAACGTCCTGACTTTC. This gives the protein CASRGQAESGANVLTF.

J is TRBJ2-2 and V is TRBV29-1; weak D call: TRBD2 (6 bases). The CDR3 runs to 11 residues. Germline assignment: CDR1 SQVTM and CDR2 ANQGSEA. V was shortened by 7 bases and J by 7 bases, with 10 bases between the two germline ends. The DNA of the CDR3 is TGCAGCGCCCGGGGGAACGGGGAGCTGTTTTTT. As protein: CSARGNGELFF.

The J gene is TRBJ2-1, the V gene TRBV12-5; D might be TRBD2 (7 bases). The CDR3 loop spans 16 amino acids. Deletions cut 3 bases from V and 9 bases from J, with 21 bases between. From germline, CDR1 is LGHNT and CDR2 FRNRAP. CDR3: CASGFGSGGLPGEQFF. Written as DNA, the CDR3 is TGTGCTAGTGGTTTTGGGTCGGGGGGCCTCCCGGGTGAGCAGTTCTTC.

The V gene is TRBV27, the J gene TRBJ1-1; D remains ambiguous. V was cut by 2 bases and J by 4 bases, with 14 bases left in between. The germline V gene has CDR1 MNHEY and CDR2 SMNVEV (reference sequence). CDR3 length equals 15 residues. The CDR3 region is CASSLAGELGTEAFF. CDR3 nucleotide sequence: TGTGCCAGCAGTTTAGCAGGCGAATTGGGCACTGAAGCTTTCTTT.

The CDR3 DNA is TGTGCCAGTAGTAAGACAGGTTCCTCCTACAATGAGCAGTTCTTC. Translated: CASSKTGSSYNEQFF. This rearrangement joins TRBV19 to TRBJ2-1; TRBD1 is a possible D gene (6 bases). CDR3 length equals 15 residues. In germline, CDR1 is LNHDA, CDR2 SQIVND (reference sequence). The ends were cut back, 4 bases at V and 0 bases at J, with 10 bases in the middle.

As for this clone: A junction end diverges from the germline sequence, so it may reflect a read error. The CDR3 DNA follows: TGTTCCAGCATCACGACAGGGCGGAGCACTGAAGCTTTCTTT. It translates to CSSITTGRSTEAFF. The chain has TRBV7-9 and TRBJ1-1, with 7 bases identical to TRBD1. The CDR3 contains 14 residues. Germline loops: CDR1 SEHNR, CDR2 FQNEAQ (reference sequence).

The J gene is TRBJ2-5, the V gene TRBV2; TRBD2 aligns across 13 bases. Losses at the gene ends were 7 bases for V and 0 bases for J; bases not matched to a gene: 14. The CDR3 spans 19 residues. Germline CDR1 is SNHLY and CDR2 is FYNNEI. As DNA, the CDR3 is TGTGCCAGCACCTTGACTAGCGGGGGGATGGGTTGGAACCAAGAGACCCAGTACTTC. This translates into CASTLTSGGMGWNQETQYF.

The rearrangement uses TRBV6-6 and TRBJ1-1; D not certain. Trimming removed 6 bases at V and 1 base at J, with 15 bases between. The germline V gene encodes CDR1 MNHNY and CDR2 SVGAGI (reference sequence). CDR3 length equals 15 residues. The CDR3 is CASSPIGSRNTEAFF. The CDR3 bases are TGTGCCAGCAGCCCAATCGGGTCTCGGAACACTGAAGCTTTCTTT.

The rearrangement joins TRBV5-1 to TRBJ2-2, with TRBD2 identical over 14 bases. In germline, CDR1 is SGHRS, CDR2 YFSETQ. V dropped 2 bases and J dropped 0; count of bases not matched to a gene: 6. The CDR3 runs 19 residues. CDR3 nucleotides: TGCGCCAGCAGCTTCCGAGGACTAGCGGGGGGTTCGAACACCGGGGAGCTGTTTTTT. Its protein is CASSFRGLAGGSNTGELFF.

V gene TRBV5-6 combines with J gene TRBJ2-2, with 14 bases lining up with TRBD2. The V and J ends lost 7 bases and 6 bases, in that order; junction bases with no gene match: 11. Germline CDR1 reads SGHDT; CDR2 reads YYEEEE. This CDR3 is built from 17 residues. CDR3 in DNA: TGTGCCAGCGCCCGCCCCCGACTAGCGGGGGGGCCCGGGGAGCTGTTTTTT. Its translation is CASARPRLAGGPGELFF.

V and J are TRBV28 and TRBJ1-1; 7 bases agree with TRBD1. With 4 bases clipped from V and 9 bases from J, the junction kept 8 bases outside the gene matches. The CDR3 extends over 13 amino acids. Germline CDR1 is MDHEN and CDR2 is SYDVKM. CDR3 DNA sequence: TGTGCCAGCAGTTACAGGGGACCAGATAAAGCTTTCTTT. Residues: CASSYRGPDKAFF. The variable domain in full, with the rest retrieved from reference TRBV28 and TRBJ1-1, is DVKVTQSSRYLVKRTGEKVFLECVQDMDHENMFWYRQDPGLGLRLIYFSYDVKMKEKGDIPEGYSVSREKKERFSLILESASTNQTSMYLCASSYRGPDKAFFGQGTRLTVV.

The rearrangement links TRBV9 to TRBJ1-5; D ambiguous. V was trimmed by 3 bases and J by 0 bases, leaving 7 bases between them. CDR3 length: 14 amino acids. Germline lookup yields CDR1 SGDLS and CDR2 YYNGEE. The CDR3 spells CASSDQYSNQPQHF. CDR3 DNA sequence: TGTGCCAGCAGCGATCAGTATAGCAATCAGCCCCAGCATTTT. Full variable domain (outside the CDR3, taken from reference TRBV9 and TRBJ1-5): DSGVTQTPKHLITATGQRVTLRCSPRSGDLSVYWYQQSLDQGLQFLIQYYNGEERAKGNILERFSAQQFPDLHSELNLSSLELGDSALYFCASSDQYSNQPQHFGDGTRLSIL.

In nucleotides, the CDR3 is TGCGCCAGCAGCGAGACAGGGTACTACTCTGGAAACACCATATATTTT. Translating gives CASSETGYYSGNTIYF. The genes are TRBV5-1 and TRBJ1-3; TRBD1 agrees at 7 bases. The germline CDR1 and CDR2 sequences are SGHRS and YFSETQ. Germline trimming cut 4 bases from V and 0 bases from J; bases unmatched to any gene: 7. CDR3 length: 16 residues. The variable domain in full, with the rest retrieved from reference TRBV5-1 and TRBJ1-3, is KAGVTQTPRYLIKTRGQQVTLSCSPISGHRSVSWYQQTPGQGLQFLFEYFSETQRNKGNFPGRFSGRQFSNSRSEMNVSTLELGDSALYLCASSETGYYSGNTIYFGEGSWLTVV.

This clone has just one count. The chain carries TRBV29-1 and TRBJ1-2, with 11 bases lining up with TRBD1. The germline V gene has CDR1 SQVTM and CDR2 ANQGSEA. There are 14 residues in the CDR3. V was clipped by 7 bases and J by 1 base; unmatched bases: 5. In nucleotides, the CDR3 is TGCAGCGCCGTCGGGACAGGGGGTAACTATGGCTACACCTTC. Translated: CSAVGTGGNYGYTF.